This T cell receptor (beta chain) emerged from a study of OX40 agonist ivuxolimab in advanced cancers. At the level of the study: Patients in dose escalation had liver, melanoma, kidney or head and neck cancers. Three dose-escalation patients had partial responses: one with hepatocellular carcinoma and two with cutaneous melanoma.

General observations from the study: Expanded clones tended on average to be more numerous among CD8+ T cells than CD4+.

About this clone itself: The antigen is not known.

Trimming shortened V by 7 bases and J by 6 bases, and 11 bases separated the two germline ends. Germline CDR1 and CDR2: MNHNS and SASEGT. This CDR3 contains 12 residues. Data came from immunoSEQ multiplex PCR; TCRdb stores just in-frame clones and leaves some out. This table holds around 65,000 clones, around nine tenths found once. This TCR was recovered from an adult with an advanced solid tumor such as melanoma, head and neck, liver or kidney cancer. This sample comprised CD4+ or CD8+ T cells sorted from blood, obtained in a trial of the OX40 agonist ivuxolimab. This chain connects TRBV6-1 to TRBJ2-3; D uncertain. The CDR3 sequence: CASTLALDTQYF. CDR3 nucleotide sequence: TGTGCCAGCACGTTGGCACTGGATACGCAGTATTTT.